The 22 T cell receptor beta chains in this list originate from one sample, sequenced in a study of post-analysis software for immune sequencing data. Findings and limits, study-wide: Relative to controls, patients had five TRBV segments at higher frequency, with TRBV5-6, TRBV5-1 and TRBV20-1 among these.

Unique molecular identifiers were built into the TCR beta cDNA libraries. TCRdb re-analysed the PCR reads in MiXCR, keeping a single row per CDR3 protein. The sample includes 700,000 to 800,000 distinct CDR3 sequences, about 27% of them seen just once. Antigens of these TCRs are unknown. Sequencing was done on a sample of blood. Receptors originate from a girl under 18 with multiple sclerosis.

V is TRBV4-1 and J is TRBJ1-2; D unclear. CDR1 and CDR2 from the germline V gene are MGHRA and YSYEKL. The CDR3 extends over 12 amino acids. V was pared by 4 bases and J by 8 bases, with 11 bases between. The CDR3 loop is CASSPSSGGYTF. DNA of the CDR3: TGCGCCAGCAGCCCATCTTCGGGGGGCTACACCTTC.

The chain uses TRBV28 and TRBJ2-4; D possibly corresponds to TRBD2 (5 bases). The CDR3 contains 14 residues. Germline CDR1 MDHEN, CDR2 SYDVKM. Trimming stripped 5 bases from V and 10 bases from J, with 18 bases between. CDR3 coding DNA: TGTGCCAGCAGTCCGGGAAATTACGAGCGGATTCAGTACTTC. It translates to CASSPGNYERIQYF.

This clonotype was found a few times. The chain uses TRBV6-1 and TRBJ2-5; no clear D. V shed 2 bases and J shed 2 bases, with 12 bases lying between them. This CDR3 spans 15 amino acids. Per the germline V gene, CDR1 is MNHNS and CDR2 is SASEGT. CDR3: CASSETRQRQETQYF. The CDR3 DNA reads TGTGCCAGCAGTGAAACCCGACAACGTCAAGAGACCCAGTACTTC.

As DNA, the CDR3 is TGCAGCGGGAATTCAGGGCCGGAGCGCGAGACCCAGTACTTC. Protein sequence: CSGNSGPERETQYF. The chain employs TRBV29-1 and TRBJ2-5; D is possibly TRBD1 (5 bases). Looked up from germline, CDR1 is SQVTM and CDR2 is ANQGSEA. The CDR3 runs to 14 residues. The V and J ends lost 7 bases and 5 bases respectively, with 20 bases between them.

In its sample, this clonotype was seen a few times. CDR3 DNA sequence: TGTGCCAGCAGGCAGGGGGCAGCGCTGGGCATCTACAATGAGCAGTTCTTC. Translating it yields CASRQGAALGIYNEQFF. The V gene is TRBV27, the J gene TRBJ2-1; 8 nucleotides align to TRBD1. The V and J ends lost 6 bases and 3 bases, in that order; junction bases with no gene match: 13. Per the germline V gene, CDR1 is MNHEY and CDR2 is SMNVEV (reference sequence). This CDR3 is 17 amino acids long.

This clonotype was found a few times. The chain uses TRBV12-3 or TRBV12-4 and TRBJ2-1; TRBD2 aligns across 10 bases. This CDR3 contains 15 residues. J lost 3 bases, V lost 7 bases, and 6 bases had no gene match. The CDR3 region is CASTAGLAVYNEQFF. The CDR3 region has the DNA TGTGCCAGCACCGCCGGACTAGCGGTCTACAATGAGCAGTTCTTC.

The chain carries TRBV14 and TRBJ2-5; D possibly matches TRBD1 or TRBD2 (5 bases each). Judging by the DNA end, TRBJ2-7 fits better; the J call may be wrong. Per germline, CDR1 SGHDN and CDR2 FVKESK. This CDR3 comprises 15 residues. The CDR3 loop is CASSRSGTGTYEQYF. The CDR3 region has the DNA TGTGCCAGCAGCCGCTCCGGGACGGGCACCTACGAGCAGTACTTC.

The J gene is TRBJ2-1, the V gene TRBV2, with a weak D call TRBD1 (6 bases). V was shortened by 0 bases and J by 5 bases, with 11 bases between the two germline ends. Germline V gene sequence: CDR1 SNHLY, CDR2 FYNNEI. This CDR3 comprises 15 residues. This CDR3 reads CASSEARGLDNEQFF. DNA for the CDR3: TGTGCCAGCAGTGAAGCCAGGGGTTTGGACAATGAGCAGTTCTTC.

This clonotype has just a few counts. V gene TRBV20-1 combines with J gene TRBJ2-1; possible D gene TRBD2, 5 bases. Deletions cut 0 bases from V and 13 bases from J, with 13 bases between. Germline V lookup: CDR1 DFQATT, CDR2 SNEGSKA (reference sequence). The CDR3 loop spans 12 amino acids. For the CDR3, the DNA is TGCAGTGCTAGAGATTGGACTCGGTCCCAGTTCTTC. Translated, it gives CSARDWTRSQFF.

The chain is built from TRBV10-3 and TRBJ2-5; 7 positions match TRBD2. With V trimmed by 10 bases and J by 5 bases, 25 bases remained unmatched. There are 18 residues in the CDR3. Germline-derived CDR1 and CDR2 are ENHRY and SYGVKD. The CDR3 here is CASRPSPPNAGVVETQYF. Here the CDR3 DNA reads TGTGCCAGCCGGCCTTCCCCGCCCAATGCGGGAGTCGTGGAGACCCAGTACTTC.

J is TRBJ2-1 and V is TRBV28, with TRBD2 identical over 9 bases. CDR1 and CDR2 (germline): MDHEN, SYDVKM. Unmatched junction bases numbered 9, after V lost 6 bases and J lost 9 bases. This CDR3 spans 14 amino acids. CDR3 DNA: TGTGCCAGCAGGTTTGGTGGCGGGAGGGTTGAGCAGTTCTTC. Encoded protein: CASRFGGGRVEQFF. Full variable domain (remainder filled in from reference TRBV28 and TRBJ2-1): DVKVTQSSRYLVKRTGEKVFLECVQDMDHENMFWYRQDPGLGLRLIYFSYDVKMKEKGDIPEGYSVSREKKERFSLILESASTNQTSMYLCASRFGGGRVEQFFGPGTRLTVL.

This sequence joins TRBV4-1 and TRBJ1-2; 11 bases agree with TRBD1. The junction had 9 bases not matched to a gene; V was cut back by 7 bases and J by 5 bases. This CDR3 has 15 amino acids. CDR1 MGHRA and CDR2 YSYEKL come from the germline V gene. The CDR3 reads CASKPGQGDPYGYTF. The CDR3 DNA sequence: TGCGCCAGCAAACCGGGACAGGGGGATCCTTATGGCTACACCTTC.

The V and J genes are TRBV7-2 and TRBJ2-5; 15 positions agree with TRBD2. Germline V gene lookup returns CDR1 SGHTA and CDR2 FQGNSA. J gave up 7 bases and V 5 bases, and 8 bases lay outside the gene matches. The CDR3 spans 16 residues. CDR3 protein: CASSQRTSGRARTQYF. The CDR3 DNA is TGTGCCAGCAGCCAGCGGACTAGCGGGAGGGCGAGGACCCAGTACTTC.

The rearrangement joins TRBV27 to TRBJ1-1; tentative D call: TRBD1 (5 bases). The length of the CDR3 is 16 residues. V lost 5 bases to trimming and J lost 4 bases, with 20 bases between them. From germline, CDR1 is MNHEY and CDR2 SMNVEV (reference sequence). This CDR3 is CASSPHHSGVRTEAFF. CDR3 DNA: TGTGCCAGCAGTCCCCACCACTCGGGGGTGCGCACTGAAGCTTTCTTT.

The table lists this clonotype with a few counts. This chain uses TRBV7-8 with TRBJ2-7; D uncertain. The J call may be in error: the DNA end matches TRBJ2-4 better. Per germline, CDR1 SGHVS and CDR2 FQNEAQ. The CDR3 runs 15 residues. This CDR3 is CASSLAQVAGHIQYF. DNA of the CDR3: TGTGCCAGCAGCTTAGCGCAGGTGGCCGGTCACATTCAGTACTTC.

The V call is TRBV20-1, the J call TRBJ2-1; 7 bases agree with TRBD2. With 5 bases clipped from V and 15 bases from J, the junction kept 19 bases outside the gene matches. Looked up from germline, CDR1 is DFQATT and CDR2 is SNEGSKA (reference sequence). This CDR3 has 14 amino acids. In DNA form, the CDR3 reads TGCAGTGCTGGGGTTAAGCTAGGGGCGGGAGTCACGTTCTTC. Protein product: CSAGVKLGAGVTFF.

This clonotype was detected a few times. The genes are TRBV3-1 and TRBJ2-1, with 10 bases fitting TRBD2. Germline values: CDR1 LGHDT, CDR2 YNNKEL (reference sequence). V was pared by 4 bases and J by 2 bases, with 5 bases of the junction left unmatched. This CDR3 is built from 16 residues. The CDR3 nucleotides read TGTGCCAGCAGCCGAGACGGACTAGCGGCCTACAATGAGCAGTTCTTC. Its translation is CASSRDGLAAYNEQFF.

This clonotype appeared a few times. The gene calls are TRBV10-3 and TRBJ2-1, with 10 bases identical to TRBD2. The CDR3 runs to 15 residues. CDR1 is ENHRY and CDR2 is SYGVKD in the germline V gene. The ends lost 7 bases at V and 6 bases at J; junction bases unmatched: 9. The CDR3 loop is CAITIAGGDSNEQFF. In nucleotides, the CDR3 is TGTGCCATCACCATAGCGGGAGGCGACTCCAATGAGCAGTTCTTC.

This clonotype was seen only a few times. CDR3 bases: TGTGCCAGCAGGCCCACAGGGGGATGGGGCTACACCTTC. Residues: CASRPTGGWGYTF. The gene calls are TRBV28 and TRBJ1-2; 8 nucleotides match TRBD1. Germline values: CDR1 MDHEN, CDR2 SYDVKM. The CDR3 spans 13 residues. V trimming: 6 bases; J trimming: 8 bases; junction bases outside the gene matches: 8.

The J gene is TRBJ2-3, the V gene TRBV15, with TRBD2 identical over 8 bases. Germline V gene lookup returns CDR1 LNHNV and CDR2 YYDKDF (reference sequence). CDR3 length: 15 residues. The ends lost 5 bases at V and 4 bases at J; junction bases unmatched: 8. This CDR3 reads CATSRSGGAPDTQYF. The CDR3 DNA sequence: TGTGCCACCAGCCGTTCCGGGGGGGCCCCAGATACGCAGTATTTT.

This chain joins TRBV2 and TRBJ1-6, with D unclear. This CDR3 region has 15 residues. CDR1 and CDR2 from the germline V gene are SNHLY and FYNNEI. V shed 5 bases and J shed 2 bases, with 10 bases lying between them. The CDR3 loop reads CASSLTDAYNSPLHF. The CDR3 bases are TGTGCCAGCAGTTTGACGGATGCCTATAATTCACCCCTCCACTTT.

As for this clonotype: A much larger clone is a single base away; this may be a read error. This chain uses TRBV4-3 with TRBJ2-1, with D possibly TRBD2 on 6 matching bases. The germline gives CDR1 LGHNA, CDR2 YSLEER. The CDR3 length is 13 residues. Trimming took off 4 bases at V and 10 bases at J, with 14 bases between the two ends. The CDR3 region has the DNA TGCGCCAGCAGCCGGGCGGGACCCTACGAGCAGTTCTTC. The encoded protein is CASSRAGPYEQFF.